The entry below gives a single T cell receptor beta chain sequence along with its context. Its antigen is currently unknown. V lost 2 bases and J lost 5, with 16 bases in between. In germline, CDR1 is GTSNPN, CDR2 SVGIG (reference sequence). The CDR3 contains 14 residues. There were only Caucasian adults among the donors, and all lived in Nashville, Tennessee. It was into CD45RA+ naive and CD45RA-negative memory subsets that the CD4+ cells were split. The test was conducted at deep level. Sequencing was performed with immunoSEQ multiplex PCR; in TCRdb, only in-frame clones are kept and a portion is missing. The top ten clones hold over 0.3% of a sample with around 1.4 million clones, 98% to 99% of them seen once. The data were obtained in a study of shared clonotypes between healthy human individuals. General study points: Relative to clonotypes present in all four donors, those not shared had lower generation probabilities.

The chain is built from TRBV30 and TRBJ2-7; no firm D call. This TCR came from a young man in good health. The sequenced sample was naive CD4+ T cells sorted from blood. Subset specified: CD45RA+ positively selected. The CDR3 DNA reads TGTGCCTGGAGTCCTCCCCCCCAGTTTCACGAGCAGTACTTC. Its protein product is CAWSPPPQFHEQYF.